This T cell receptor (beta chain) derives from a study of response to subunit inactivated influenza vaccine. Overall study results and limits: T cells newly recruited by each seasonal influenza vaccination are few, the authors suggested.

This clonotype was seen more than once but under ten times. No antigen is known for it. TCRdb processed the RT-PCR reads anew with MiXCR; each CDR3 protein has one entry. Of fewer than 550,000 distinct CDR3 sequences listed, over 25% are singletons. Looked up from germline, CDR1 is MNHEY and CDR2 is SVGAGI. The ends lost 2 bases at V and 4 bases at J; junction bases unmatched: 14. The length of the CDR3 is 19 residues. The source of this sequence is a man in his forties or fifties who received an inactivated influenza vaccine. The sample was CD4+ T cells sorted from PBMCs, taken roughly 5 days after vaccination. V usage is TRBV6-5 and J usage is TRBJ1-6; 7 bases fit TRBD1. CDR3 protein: CASSYTPAGGANYNSPLHF. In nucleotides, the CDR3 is TGTGCCAGCAGTTACACTCCCGCAGGGGGGGCGAATTATAATTCACCCCTCCACTTT.